These T cell receptor beta chains were read from a single sample in a study of vaccination and CD4 T cells after COVID-19. TCRdb itself ran the PCR reads through MiXCR, one entry per CDR3 protein. The table includes about 8,800 distinct CDR3 sequences, 35% detected once. Their target antigens are unknown. The sequenced material came from CD4+ T cells from blood, cultured in vitro. The origin of the receptors is a human donor in good health. Both conserved end residues are part of each CDR3. Each record gives: clone size, CDR3 length, J gene, D gene, V gene, CDR3 protein, CDR3 DNA. The D gene is left open where the match is weak. Size is stated for part of the rows, as once, few or many counts, or as a class when the clone is expanded.

clone size: medium-sized
CDR3 length: 12
J gene: TRBJ1-1
D gene: .
V gene: TRBV29-1
CDR3 protein: CSAKAGVPEAFF
CDR3 DNA: TGCAGCGCTAAAGCCGGGGTCCCTGAAGCTTTCTTT

clone size: .
CDR3 length: 17
J gene: TRBJ2-1
D gene: .
V gene: TRBV24-1
CDR3 protein: CATSDLPRIGSYNEQFF
CDR3 DNA: TGTGCCACCAGTGATCTACCCCGAATCGGGTCCTACAATGAGCAGTTCTTC

clone size: few
CDR3 length: 14
J gene: TRBJ1-5
D gene: .
V gene: TRBV27
CDR3 protein: CASSLHLINQPQHF
CDR3 DNA: TGTGCCAGCAGTTTACACCTAATTAATCAGCCCCAGCATTTT

clone size: .
CDR3 length: 14
J gene: TRBJ2-1
D gene: .
V gene: TRBV24-1
CDR3 protein: CATSDRSQNNEQFF
CDR3 DNA: TGTGCCACCAGTGATCGCAGCCAAAACAATGAGCAGTTCTTC

clone size: medium-sized
CDR3 length: 15
J gene: TRBJ1-1
D gene: .
V gene: TRBV20-1
CDR3 protein: CSATLWDRGAAEAFF
CDR3 DNA: TGCAGTGCGACGCTTTGGGATCGGGGGGCGGCTGAAGCTTTCTTT

clone size: few
CDR3 length: 15
J gene: TRBJ2-5
D gene: TRBD2
V gene: TRBV5-1
CDR3 protein: CASSLMVAGDETQYF
CDR3 DNA: TGCGCCAGCAGCTTGATGGTAGCGGGAGATGAGACCCAGTACTTC

clone size: .
CDR3 length: 13
J gene: TRBJ2-5
D gene: .
V gene: TRBV28
CDR3 protein: CASNRQYQGTQYF
CDR3 DNA: TGTGCCAGCAACCGACAGTACCAAGGGACCCAGTACTTC

clone size: .
CDR3 length: 13
J gene: TRBJ2-1
D gene: .
V gene: TRBV20-1
CDR3 protein: CSAISENYNEQFF
CDR3 DNA: TGCAGTGCTATCAGCGAGAACTACAATGAGCAGTTCTTC

clone size: .
CDR3 length: 15
J gene: TRBJ2-1
D gene: TRBD1
V gene: TRBV6-2/TRBV6-3
CDR3 protein: CASTRLSTGDNEQFF
CDR3 DNA: TGTGCCAGCACCCGCCTTAGTACAGGGGACAATGAGCAGTTCTTC

clone size: .
CDR3 length: 15
J gene: TRBJ2-5
D gene: .
V gene: TRBV9
CDR3 protein: CASSGRDAARETQYF
CDR3 DNA: TGTGCCAGCAGCGGCCGGGACGCCGCCCGAGAGACCCAGTACTTC

clone size: .
CDR3 length: 15
J gene: TRBJ2-5
D gene: .
V gene: TRBV18
CDR3 protein: CASSPPGTRGGTQYF
CDR3 DNA: TGTGCCAGCTCACCACCCGGGACTCGGGGTGGGACCCAGTACTTC

clone size: once
CDR3 length: 13
J gene: TRBJ2-2
D gene: .
V gene: TRBV7-2
CDR3 protein: CASSEQRTGELFF
CDR3 DNA: TGTGCCAGCAGCGAACAGAGGACCGGGGAGCTGTTTTTT

clone size: .
CDR3 length: 12
J gene: TRBJ1-2
D gene: .
V gene: TRBV28
CDR3 protein: CAITGRKDGYTF
CDR3 DNA: TGTGCCATAACAGGGAGAAAGGATGGCTACACCTTC

clone size: few
CDR3 length: 15
J gene: TRBJ1-5
D gene: .
V gene: TRBV6-1
CDR3 protein: CASNQDQGISQPQHF
CDR3 DNA: TGTGCCAGCAATCAAGACCAGGGGATCTCTCAGCCCCAGCATTTT

clone size: .
CDR3 length: 11
J gene: TRBJ2-5
D gene: .
V gene: TRBV28
CDR3 protein: CASINGETQYF
CDR3 DNA: TGTGCCAGCATCAACGGAGAGACCCAGTACTTC

clone size: medium-sized
CDR3 length: 13
J gene: TRBJ1-1
D gene: .
V gene: TRBV15
CDR3 protein: CATSGRPGTEAFF
CDR3 DNA: TGTGCCACCAGCGGTCGGCCGGGCACTGAAGCTTTCTTT

clone size: once
CDR3 length: 13
J gene: TRBJ1-5
D gene: .
V gene: TRBV15
CDR3 protein: CATGGDSNQPQHF
CDR3 DNA: TGTGCCACCGGCGGAGATAGCAATCAGCCCCAGCATTTT

clone size: .
CDR3 length: 12
J gene: TRBJ1-1
D gene: .
V gene: TRBV28
CDR3 protein: CASFQAMTEAFF
CDR3 DNA: TGTGCCAGCTTTCAGGCGATGACTGAAGCTTTCTTT

clone size: .
CDR3 length: 15
J gene: TRBJ1-5
D gene: TRBD1
V gene: TRBV6-1
CDR3 protein: CANSEATGGNQPQHF
CDR3 DNA: TGTGCCAACAGTGAGGCGACAGGGGGAAATCAGCCCCAGCATTTT

clone size: .
CDR3 length: 13
J gene: TRBJ2-4
D gene: TRBD2
V gene: TRBV6-5
CDR3 protein: CASSYGLAGIQYF
CDR3 DNA: TGTGCCAGCAGTTACGGACTAGCCGGCATTCAGTACTTC

clone size: .
CDR3 length: 16
J gene: TRBJ2-5
D gene: .
V gene: TRBV10-3
CDR3 protein: CAISPGTQGGAQTQYF
CDR3 DNA: TGTGCCATCAGTCCCGGGACCCAGGGGGGGGCGCAGACCCAGTACTTC

clone size: .
CDR3 length: 15
J gene: TRBJ1-2
D gene: TRBD1
V gene: TRBV19
CDR3 protein: CASTLIGQVNYGYTF
CDR3 DNA: TGTGCCAGTACGTTAATCGGACAGGTTAACTATGGCTACACCTTC

clone size: .
CDR3 length: 14
J gene: TRBJ2-5
D gene: TRBD2
V gene: TRBV20-1
CDR3 protein: CSAPGLAGVETQYF
CDR3 DNA: TGCAGTGCCCCCGGACTAGCGGGAGTGGAGACCCAGTACTTC